These T cell receptor beta chains were read from a single sample in a study of T cell changes during pregnancy in multiple sclerosis. The protocol was immunoSEQ multiplex PCR, while the TCRdb copy is restricted to in-frame clones and leaves out a portion. The table shows tens of thousands of clones, with roughly 88% occurring only once. This material consisted of peripheral blood, taken in the third trimester of pregnancy. All receptors derive from a female donor in good health, enrolled as a control in a pregnancy study. Both conserved end residues are part of each CDR3. D genes are given only for firm matches. A row's size may be missing; if present it is once, few, many or a size class.

>TRBJ1-2|.|TRBV19|once
CASSPQGHGYTF
TGTGCCAGTAGCCCCCAGGGTCATGGCTACACCTTC
>TRBJ2-1|.|TRBV15|.
CATSRDLGPEQFF
TGTGCCACCAGCAGAGATCTAGGCCCCGAGCAGTTCTTC
>TRBJ1-1|.|TRBV30|.
CAWDSPYTEAFF
TGTGCCTGGGACAGTCCTTACACTGAAGCTTTCTTT
>TRBJ2-1|.|TRBV5-1|.
CASSLVAGDYNEQFF
TGCGCCAGCAGCTTGGTCGCAGGGGACTACAATGAGCAGTTCTTC
>TRBJ2-5|TRBD2|TRBV4-1|.
CASSLGLAQETQYF
TGCGCCAGCAGCCTAGGACTAGCGCAAGAGACCCAGTACTTC
>TRBJ1-3|.|TRBV9|once
CASSVGGGGAGNTIYF
TGTGCCAGCAGCGTAGGAGGCGGTGGTGCTGGAAACACCATATATTTT
>TRBJ1-2|TRBD1|TRBV7-2|.
CASSPIDRGYGYTF
TGTGCCAGCAGCCCGATCGACAGGGGGTATGGCTACACCTTC
>TRBJ1-1|.|TRBV4-3|once
CASSQDTASSTEAFF
TGCGCCAGCAGCCAAGACACAGCCTCGAGCACTGAAGCTTTCTTT
>TRBJ2-2|TRBD1|TRBV7-9|medium-sized
CASSFDRGFNTGELFF
TGTGCCAGCAGCTTCGACAGGGGGTTTAACACCGGGGAGCTGTTTTTT
>TRBJ2-7|.|TRBV6-5|.
CASSLGRHSVSYEQYF
TGTGCCAGCAGTTTGGGGAGACATTCCGTCTCCTACGAGCAGTACTTC
>TRBJ2-5|TRBD2|TRBV13|.
CASSAHGGLAGAGETQYF
TGTGCCAGCAGCGCTCACGGGGGACTAGCGGGGGCAGGGGAGACCCAGTACTTC
>TRBJ1-2|.|TRBV5-5|.
CASSLSYRPVDGYTF
TGTGCCAGCAGCTTATCCTACAGGCCAGTGGATGGCTACACCTTC
>TRBJ2-3|TRBD1|TRBV7-9|.
CASSRTGNPDTQYF
TGTGCCAGCAGCCGGACAGGGAACCCAGATACGCAGTATTTT
>TRBJ1-3|TRBD1|TRBV4-2|.
CASSQEGTGRGNTIYF
TGTGCCAGCAGCCAAGAAGGGACAGGGAGAGGAAACACCATATATTTT
>TRBJ2-1|.|TRBV30|once
CAWSVGTRGLDEQFF
TGTGCCTGGAGTGTAGGGACTAGGGGGCTAGATGAGCAGTTCTTC
>TRBJ1-2|.|TRBV7-9|.
CASSVQGKDGYTF
TGTGCCAGCAGCGTCCAGGGGAAAGATGGCTACACCTTC
>TRBJ2-1|TRBD2|TRBV10-2|.
CASSDPLGLAVYNEQFF
TGCGCCAGCAGTGATCCCCTGGGGCTAGCGGTCTACAATGAGCAGTTCTTC
>TRBJ2-7|TRBD1|TRBV19|.
CASSLPGQGSYEQYF
TGTGCCAGTAGTCTGCCGGGACAGGGGTCCTACGAGCAGTACTTC
>TRBJ2-7|TRBD2|TRBV7-2|.
CASSLEGSSGVYEQYF
TGTGCCAGCAGCTTAGAAGGGTCTAGCGGGGTCTACGAGCAGTACTTC
>TRBJ2-3|TRBD1|TRBV29-1|.
CSVPFFGTGASTDTQYF
TGCAGCGTCCCTTTTTTCGGGACAGGGGCTAGCACAGATACGCAGTATTTT
>TRBJ1-2|TRBD1|TRBV5-1|.
CASSWVTGTGDAYGYTF
TGCGCCAGCAGCTGGGTGACGGGGACAGGGGATGCCTATGGCTACACCTTC
>TRBJ1-4|TRBD1|TRBV7-9|.
CASSLKLGTGNNEKLFF
TGTGCCAGCAGCTTGAAATTAGGGACAGGCAATAATGAAAAACTGTTTTTT
>TRBJ2-3|.|TRBV27|.
CASSSIQGGTDTQYF
TGTGCCAGCAGTTCCATCCAGGGTGGGACAGATACGCAGTATTTT
>TRBJ2-3|TRBD2|TRBV30|.
CACQGGRGGLDTQYF
TGTGCCTGCCAAGGAGGGCGGGGGGGCCTAGATACGCAGTATTTT
>TRBJ1-3|.|TRBV7-9|.
CASSLRSGNTIYF
TGTGCCAGCAGCTTACGCTCTGGAAACACCATATATTTT
>TRBJ1-2|.|TRBV4-1|.
CASSQAPGPYGYTF
TGCGCCAGCAGCCAGGCCCCAGGGCCCTATGGCTACACCTTC
>TRBJ2-1|TRBD1|TRBV6-1|.
CASSVDRVTYNEQFF
TGTGCCAGCAGTGTGGACAGGGTTACCTACAATGAGCAGTTCTTC